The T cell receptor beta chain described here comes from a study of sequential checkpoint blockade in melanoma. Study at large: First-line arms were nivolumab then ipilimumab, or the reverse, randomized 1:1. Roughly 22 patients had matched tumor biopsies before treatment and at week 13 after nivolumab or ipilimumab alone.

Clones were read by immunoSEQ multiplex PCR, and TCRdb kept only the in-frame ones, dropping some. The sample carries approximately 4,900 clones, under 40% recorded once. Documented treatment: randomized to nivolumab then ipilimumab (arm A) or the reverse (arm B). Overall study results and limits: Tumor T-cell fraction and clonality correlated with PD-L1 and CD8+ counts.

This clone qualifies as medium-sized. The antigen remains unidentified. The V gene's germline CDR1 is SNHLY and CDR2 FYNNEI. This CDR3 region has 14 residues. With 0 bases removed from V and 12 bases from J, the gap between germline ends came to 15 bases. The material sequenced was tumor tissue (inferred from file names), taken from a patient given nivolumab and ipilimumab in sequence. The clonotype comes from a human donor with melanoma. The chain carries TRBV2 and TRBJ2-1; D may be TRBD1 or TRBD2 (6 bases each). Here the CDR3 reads CASSEAMGGEGQFF. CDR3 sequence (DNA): TGTGCCAGCAGTGAAGCGATGGGGGGCGAGGGGCAGTTCTTC.